The sequence of this T cell receptor beta chain was determined in a study of T cell repertoires in cytomegalovirus infection. Looking at the study overall: CMV epitopes, recently identified HLA-C-restricted and well-studied HLA-B-restricted, were used. Indications came from public TCR beta signatures; they pointed to CMV infection and to a matching HLA type.

CDR1 and CDR2 (germline): LNHDA, SQIVND (reference sequence). Trimming pared 0 bases from V and 6 bases from J, leaving 6 bases between. This CDR3 has 12 amino acids. Study-level points and caveats: Ex vivo, HLA-C-restricted CMV-specific TCR beta clonotypes prevailed over the rest of the response. Accumulated public TCR beta family frequency recognized individuals carrying CMV together with the relevant HLA.

On this clonotype itself: Its target is unknown.

TCRdb reprocessed the reads via MiXCR and lists one record per CDR3 protein. Seen here are some 150,000 distinct CDR3 sequences, over 25% observed once, and the top ten hold 52%. Source: CD8+ T cells from cultured PBMCs, taken from culture after CMV antigen stimulation. This receptor was identified in a human donor in good health (CMV status not recorded). Some clones in this sample may be carry-over from other donors' samples. This chain links TRBV19 with TRBJ2-7; D gene unclear. The chain's CDR3 is CASSIEGTEQYF. In DNA, the CDR3 is TGTGCCAGTAGTATAGAGGGAACCGAGCAGTACTTC.